This T cell receptor beta chain was sequenced in a study of blood T cell repertoires in COVID-19. This CDR3 has 15 amino acids. Trimming stripped 4 bases from V and 1 base from J, with 14 bases between. Germline V gives CDR1 SGHVS, CDR2 FQNEAQ. Using immunoSEQ multiplex PCR, the repertoire was profiled, and TCRdb retains in-frame clones only, with some absent. The table lists 110,000 to 150,000 clones, 84% of them singletons. This TCR came from a woman aged 18-30 years who had been exposed to COVID-19. The V gene is TRBV7-8, the J gene TRBJ2-7; weak D call: TRBD2 (6 bases). The sequenced sample was PBMCs or T cells enriched from blood (not recorded which). DNA of the CDR3: TGTGCCAGCAGCTGGGCGCTAGCGTCTTCCTACGAGCAGTACTTC. Protein product: CASSWALASSYEQYF.